This T cell receptor (beta chain) is drawn from a study of T cells after yellow fever vaccination. Study-level results: Abundant clonotypes from the bulk population could get into FACS-sorted repertoires as contaminants.

UMIs and a universal primer site were added when TCR cDNA was made by 5'RACE template switching. In TCRdb, the 5' RACE reads were re-called with MiXCR into one record per CDR3 protein. Of approximately 150,000 distinct CDR3 sequences detected, 9.3% appear once; the ten largest clones hold roughly 33%. CDR1 and CDR2 (germline): LNHDA, SQIVND (reference sequence). CDR3 size: 17 residues. Trimming left V 1 base short and J 0 bases short, with 13 bases between. As to this clonotype: As yet, its antigen is unknown.

The rearrangement uses TRBV19 and TRBJ1-5; D is undetermined. The sample was CD8+ T cells sorted from PBMCs, taken 45 days after the yellow fever booster vaccination. This sequence was found in a man aged 18 to 29 who received the YFV17D yellow fever vaccine. CDR3 in DNA: TGTGCCAGTAGTATAGTGGGAGGAGAATTTAGCAATCAGCCCCAGCATTTT. This sequence encodes CASSIVGGEFSNQPQHF. The full variable domain, rest sourced from reference TRBV19 and TRBJ1-5, is DGGITQSPKYLFRKEGQNVTLSCEQNLNHDAMYWYRQDPGQGLRLIYYSQIVNDFQKGDIAEGYSVSREKKESFPLTVTSAQKNPTAFYLCASSIVGGEFSNQPQHFGDGTRLSIL.